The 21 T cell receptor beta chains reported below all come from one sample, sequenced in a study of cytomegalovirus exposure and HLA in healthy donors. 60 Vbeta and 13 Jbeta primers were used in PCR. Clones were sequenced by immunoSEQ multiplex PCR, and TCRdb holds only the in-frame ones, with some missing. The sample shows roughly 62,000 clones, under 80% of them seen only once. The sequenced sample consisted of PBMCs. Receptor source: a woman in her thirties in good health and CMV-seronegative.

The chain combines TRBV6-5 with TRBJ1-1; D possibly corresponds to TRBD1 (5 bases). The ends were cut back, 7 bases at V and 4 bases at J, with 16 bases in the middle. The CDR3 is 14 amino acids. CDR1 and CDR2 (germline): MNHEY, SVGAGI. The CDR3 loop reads CASNPRGRGTEAFF. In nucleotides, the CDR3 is TGTGCCAGCAACCCCCGTGGGAGGGGCACTGAAGCTTTCTTT.

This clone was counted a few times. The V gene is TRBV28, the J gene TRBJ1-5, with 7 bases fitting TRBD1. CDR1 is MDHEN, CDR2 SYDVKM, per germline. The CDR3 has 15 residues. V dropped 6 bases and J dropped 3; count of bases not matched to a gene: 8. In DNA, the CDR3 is TGTGCCAGCAGCGCAGGGGGATATGACAATCAGCCCCAGCATTTT. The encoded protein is CASSAGGYDNQPQHF.

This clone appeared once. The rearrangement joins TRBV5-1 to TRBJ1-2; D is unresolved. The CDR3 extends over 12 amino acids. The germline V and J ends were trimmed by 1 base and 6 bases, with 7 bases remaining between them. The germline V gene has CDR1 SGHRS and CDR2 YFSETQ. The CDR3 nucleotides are TGCGCCAGCAGCTTGTCCACACATGGCTACACCTTC. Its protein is CASSLSTHGYTF. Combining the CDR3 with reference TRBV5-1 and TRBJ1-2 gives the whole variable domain KAGVTQTPRYLIKTRGQQVTLSCSPISGHRSVSWYQQTPGQGLQFLFEYFSETQRNKGNFPGRFSGRQFSNSRSEMNVSTLELGDSALYLCASSLSTHGYTFGSGTRLTVV.

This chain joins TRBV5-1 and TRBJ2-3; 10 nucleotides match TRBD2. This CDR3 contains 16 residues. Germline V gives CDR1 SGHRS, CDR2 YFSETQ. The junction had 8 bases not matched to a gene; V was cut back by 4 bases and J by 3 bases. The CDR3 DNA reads TGCGCCAGCAGCGTAGTAGCGGGAGGCCAAACAGATACGCAGTATTTT. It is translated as CASSVVAGGQTDTQYF.

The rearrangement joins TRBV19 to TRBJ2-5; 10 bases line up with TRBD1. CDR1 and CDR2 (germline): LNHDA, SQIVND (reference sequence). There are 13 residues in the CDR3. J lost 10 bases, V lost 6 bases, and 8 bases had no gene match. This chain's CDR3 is CASRGTGDEDQYF. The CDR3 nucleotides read TGTGCCAGTAGGGGGACAGGGGATGAAGACCAGTACTTC.

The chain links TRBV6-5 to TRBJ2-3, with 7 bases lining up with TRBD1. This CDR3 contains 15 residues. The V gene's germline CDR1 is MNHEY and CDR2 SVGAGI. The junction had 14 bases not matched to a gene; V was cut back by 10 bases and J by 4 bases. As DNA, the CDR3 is TGTGCCAAATCGAGGACACGGGACAGAGCAGATACGCAGTATTTT. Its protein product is CAKSRTRDRADTQYF.

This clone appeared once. The CDR3 is CASSESGHLSTDTQYF. Here the CDR3 DNA reads TGTGCCAGCAGTGAATCAGGCCACCTAAGCACAGATACGCAGTATTTT. The rearrangement uses TRBV25-1 and TRBJ2-3; D is uncertain. V gave up 1 base and J gave up 0 bases, with 11 bases separating them. Germline CDR1 reads MGHDK; CDR2 reads SYGVNS. CDR3 size: 16 residues.

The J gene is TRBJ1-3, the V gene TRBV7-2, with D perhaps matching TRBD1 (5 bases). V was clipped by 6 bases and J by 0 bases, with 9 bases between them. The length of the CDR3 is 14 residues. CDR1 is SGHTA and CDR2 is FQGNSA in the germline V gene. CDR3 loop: CASSLQASGNTIYF. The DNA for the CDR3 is TGTGCCAGCAGTTTACAGGCCTCTGGAAACACCATATATTTT.

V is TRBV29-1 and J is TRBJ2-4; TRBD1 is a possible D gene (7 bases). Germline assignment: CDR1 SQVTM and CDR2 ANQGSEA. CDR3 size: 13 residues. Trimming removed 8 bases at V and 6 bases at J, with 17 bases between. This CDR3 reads CSIPGGSGNIQYF. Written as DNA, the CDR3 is TGCAGCATCCCAGGGGGGTCGGGAAACATTCAGTACTTC.

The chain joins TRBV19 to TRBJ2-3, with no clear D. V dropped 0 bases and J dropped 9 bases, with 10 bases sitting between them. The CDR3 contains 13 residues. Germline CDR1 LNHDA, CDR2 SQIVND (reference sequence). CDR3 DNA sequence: TGTGCCAGTAGTATAGATCAAGATGGCACGCAGTATTTT. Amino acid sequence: CASSIDQDGTQYF.

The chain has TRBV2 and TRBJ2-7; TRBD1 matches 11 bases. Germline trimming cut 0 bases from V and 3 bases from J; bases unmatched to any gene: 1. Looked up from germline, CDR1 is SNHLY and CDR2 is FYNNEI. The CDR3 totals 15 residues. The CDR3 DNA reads TGTGCCAGCAGTGAAGCGGGACAGGGGGTCTACGAGCAGTACGTC. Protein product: CASSEAGQGVYEQYV.

DNA of the CDR3: TGCGCCAGCAGCCAGGGGGGGGGACTGGAGGGCTATGGCTACACCTTC. As protein: CASSQGGGLEGYGYTF. This chain joins TRBV4-3 and TRBJ1-2, with D possibly TRBD1 on 5 matching bases. The CDR3 length is 16 residues. CDR1 and CDR2 from the germline V gene are LGHNA and YSLEER. Trimming shortened V by 3 bases and J by 4 bases, and 18 bases separated the two germline ends.

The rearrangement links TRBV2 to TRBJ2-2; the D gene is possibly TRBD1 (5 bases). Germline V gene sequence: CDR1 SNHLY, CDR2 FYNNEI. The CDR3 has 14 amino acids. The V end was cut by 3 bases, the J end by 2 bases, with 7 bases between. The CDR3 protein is CASSEQGNTGELFF. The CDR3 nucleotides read TGTGCCAGCAGTGAGCAGGGTAACACCGGGGAGCTGTTTTTT.

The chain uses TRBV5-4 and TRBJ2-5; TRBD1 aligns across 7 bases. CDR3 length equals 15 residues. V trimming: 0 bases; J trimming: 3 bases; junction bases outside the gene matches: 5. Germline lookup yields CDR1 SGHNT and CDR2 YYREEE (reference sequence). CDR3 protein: CASSLAIGTEETQYF. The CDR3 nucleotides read TGTGCCAGCAGCTTGGCCATAGGGACAGAAGAGACCCAGTACTTC.

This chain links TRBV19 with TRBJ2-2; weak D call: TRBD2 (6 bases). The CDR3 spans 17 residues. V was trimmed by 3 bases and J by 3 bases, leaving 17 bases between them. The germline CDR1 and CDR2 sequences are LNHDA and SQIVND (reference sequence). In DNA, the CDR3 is TGTGCCAGTAGTATGTTATTGGGGGGTAAGGACACCGGGGAGCTGTTTTTT. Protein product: CASSMLLGGKDTGELFF.

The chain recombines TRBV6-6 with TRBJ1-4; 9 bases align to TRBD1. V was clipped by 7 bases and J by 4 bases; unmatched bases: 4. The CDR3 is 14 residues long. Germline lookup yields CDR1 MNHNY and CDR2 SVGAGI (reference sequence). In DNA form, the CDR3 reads TGTGCCAGCACTCGGACAGGGGATAATGAAAAACTGTTTTTT. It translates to CASTRTGDNEKLFF.

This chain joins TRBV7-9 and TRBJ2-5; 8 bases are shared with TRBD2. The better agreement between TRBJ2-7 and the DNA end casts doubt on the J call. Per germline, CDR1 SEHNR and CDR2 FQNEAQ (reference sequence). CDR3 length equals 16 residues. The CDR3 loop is CASSSDPRRGAYEQYF. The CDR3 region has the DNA TGTGCCAGCAGTTCTGACCCTCGGCGGGGGGCATACGAGCAGTACTTC.

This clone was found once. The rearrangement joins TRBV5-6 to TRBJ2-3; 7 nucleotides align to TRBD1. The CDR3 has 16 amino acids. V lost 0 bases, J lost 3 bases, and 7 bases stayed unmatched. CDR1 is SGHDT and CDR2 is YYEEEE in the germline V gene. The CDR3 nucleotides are TGTGCCAGCAGCTTGGCCACAGGGGTCTTTACAGATACGCAGTATTTT. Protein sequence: CASSLATGVFTDTQYF.

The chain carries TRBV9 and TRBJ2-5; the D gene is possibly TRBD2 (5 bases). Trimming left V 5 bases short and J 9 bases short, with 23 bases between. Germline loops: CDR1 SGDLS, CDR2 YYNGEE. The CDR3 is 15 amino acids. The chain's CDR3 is CASSPHGADSRSQYF. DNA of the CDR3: TGTGCCAGCAGTCCCCACGGTGCGGACTCTAGGTCCCAGTACTTC.

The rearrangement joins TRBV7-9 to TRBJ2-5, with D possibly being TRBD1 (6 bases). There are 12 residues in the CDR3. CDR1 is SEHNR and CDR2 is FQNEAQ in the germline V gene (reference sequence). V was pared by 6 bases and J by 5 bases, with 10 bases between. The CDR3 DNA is TGTGCCAGCAGTTACAGGGTTGAGACCCAGTACTTC. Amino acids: CASSYRVETQYF.

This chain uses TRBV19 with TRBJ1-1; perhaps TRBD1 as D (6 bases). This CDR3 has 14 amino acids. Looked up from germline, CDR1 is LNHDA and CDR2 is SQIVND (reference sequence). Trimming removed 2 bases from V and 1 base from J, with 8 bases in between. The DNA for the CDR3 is TGTGCCAGTAGTATACAGGGGCGGAACACTGAAGCTTTCTTT. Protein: CASSIQGRNTEAFF.